These T cell receptor beta chains were read from a single sample in a study of control samples from healthy donors and cancer patients. Using immunoSEQ multiplex PCR, the repertoire was profiled, and TCRdb retains in-frame clones only, with some absent. The top ten hold 9.5% to 13% of the sample, which has around 130,000 clones, approximately 90% seen once. Sequencing was done on a sample of blood. The receptors were sampled from a man aged 25 to 40 in good health. CDR3s include the opening cysteine and the closing phenylalanine or tryptophan. D genes are given only for firm matches. Clone size is given for some rows only: seen once, a few or many times, or a class if the clone is expanded.

d_call j_call clone_size v_call cdr3_aa cdr3_nt
NA TRBJ1-5 NA TRBV30 CAWSGPTGTAQPQHF TGTGCCTGGAGTGGACCTACCGGGACCGCCCAGCCCCAGCATTTT
NA TRBJ2-3 NA TRBV18 CASSPRGPGVFPDTQYF TGTGCCAGCTCACCACGGGGGCCCGGGGTTTTCCCAGATACGCAGTATTTT
NA TRBJ1-1 NA TRBV10-3 CAISELAVNTEAFF TGTGCCATCAGTGAGCTCGCGGTGAACACTGAAGCTTTCTTT
NA TRBJ2-5 NA TRBV6-5 CASRVLGGSQETQYF TGTGCCAGCAGGGTACTGGGAGGCTCACAAGAGACCCAGTACTTC
TRBD1 TRBJ1-3 NA TRBV6-5 CASSPRQGLVGTIYF TGTGCCAGCAGTCCCCGACAGGGGCTAGTAGGCACCATATATTTT
NA TRBJ1-2 NA TRBV29-1 CSALFLNGYTF TGCAGCGCACTATTCCTGAACGGCTACACCTTC
NA TRBJ2-2 NA TRBV7-9 CASSLEGGRSGWATGELFF TGTGCCAGCAGCTTGGAAGGTGGGCGGTCAGGGTGGGCCACCGGGGAGCTGTTTTTT
TRBD1 TRBJ2-1 NA TRBV11-3 CASSLSTGVSYNEQFF TGTGCCAGCAGCTTATCGACAGGGGTCTCCTACAATGAGCAGTTCTTC
NA TRBJ1-1 NA TRBV2 CASSENRDTEAFF TGTGCCAGCAGCGAGAACCGGGACACTGAAGCTTTCTTT
NA TRBJ1-3 NA TRBV4-1 CASSTRNSGNTIYF TGCGCCAGCAGCACCCGAAACTCTGGAAACACCATATATTTT
NA TRBJ1-2 NA TRBV7-2 CASSPPGRHGYTF TGTGCCAGCAGCCCTCCGGGTAGACATGGCTACACCTTC
TRBD1 TRBJ1-1 NA TRBV4-1 CASSQWGQADTEAFF TGCGCCAGCAGCCAATGGGGACAGGCGGACACTGAAGCTTTCTTT
TRBD1 TRBJ2-7 NA TRBV19 CASSSSGGDGDEQYF TGTGCCAGTAGTTCATCAGGGGGCGATGGTGACGAGCAGTACTTC
NA TRBJ1-1 NA TRBV4-1 CASSKELRTNTEAFF TGCGCCAGCAGCAAGGAATTGCGCACGAACACTGAAGCTTTCTTT
TRBD1 TRBJ1-5 NA TRBV30 CAWSIPGLSQGTGTGVYSNQPQHF TGTGCCTGGAGTATCCCCGGATTATCCCAAGGAACCGGGACAGGGGTTTATAGCAATCAGCCCCAGCATTTT
TRBD1 TRBJ1-2 NA TRBV2 CASAGEGANGYTF TGTGCCAGCGCCGGGGAGGGGGCGAACGGCTACACCTTC
NA TRBJ1-2 once TRBV6-1 CASSERTARGYTF TGTGCCAGCAGTGAAAGAACAGCGAGGGGCTACACCTTC
NA TRBJ1-6 NA TRBV3-1/TRBV3-2 CASSQENRNSPLHF TGTGCCAGCAGCCAAGAAAACAGAAATTCACCCCTCCACTTT
NA TRBJ1-6 NA TRBV6-4 CASSEAALGGSPLHF TGTGCCAGCAGTGAGGCAGCCCTAGGGGGTTCACCCCTCCACTTT
NA TRBJ2-7 NA TRBV4-1 CASSQAGVNSYEQYF TGCGCCAGCAGCCAAGCAGGGGTGAACTCCTACGAGCAGTACTTC
NA TRBJ2-3 NA TRBV29-1 CSVLKDGEKSSWRDTQYF TGCAGCGTGTTGAAAGATGGGGAAAAATCTTCTTGGAGAGATACGCAGTATTTT
NA TRBJ1-5 once TRBV19 CASSPDRYNQPQHF TGTGCCAGTAGTCCAGACAGGTACAATCAGCCCCAGCATTTT
NA TRBJ1-5 NA TRBV27 CASSPRDGYNQPQHF TGTGCCAGCAGTCCCCGGGACGGTTACAATCAGCCCCAGCATTTT
NA TRBJ1-4 once TRBV18 CASSARQSNEKLFF TGTGCCAGCTCAGCCCGACAGAGTAATGAAAAACTGTTTTTT
NA TRBJ1-1 NA TRBV7-2 CASSLGPGPNTEAFF TGTGCCAGCAGCTTAGGTCCAGGGCCGAACACTGAAGCTTTCTTT
NA TRBJ2-6 NA TRBV6-4 CASSEVWSSGANVLTF TGTGCCAGCAGTGAGGTCTGGTCCTCTGGGGCCAACGTCCTGACTTTC
NA TRBJ2-4 NA TRBV6-5 CASSLDGEGRYF TGTGCCAGCAGTTTGGACGGGGAAGGTCGGTACTTC
NA TRBJ1-2 once TRBV3-1/TRBV3-2 CASSQGPGTDYGYTF TGTGCCAGCAGCCAAGGTCCTGGGACGGACTATGGCTACACCTTC
NA TRBJ1-2 NA TRBV7-9 CASSFSTGYYGYTF TGTGCCAGCAGCTTTTCGACGGGCTACTATGGCTACACCTTC
TRBD1 TRBJ2-2 once TRBV6-5 CASRGQTNTGELFF TGTGCCAGCAGGGGACAGACGAACACCGGGGAGCTGTTTTTT
NA TRBJ2-5 NA TRBV11-3 CASSLVLRETQYF TGTGCCAGCAGCTTAGTTTTACGGGAGACCCAGTACTTC
NA TRBJ2-3 NA TRBV29-1 CSVAPPTDTQYF TGCAGCGTTGCCCCTCCCACAGATACGCAGTATTTT
NA TRBJ2-1 few TRBV19 CASVPRGGYNEQFF TGTGCCAGTGTCCCCCGGGGAGGATACAATGAGCAGTTCTTC
NA TRBJ2-1 few TRBV27 CASSLWGRPESEQFF TGTGCCAGCAGTTTGTGGGGTCGGCCTGAGAGTGAGCAGTTCTTC